This entry lists 26 T cell receptor beta chains sequenced from one sample in a study of memory CD4+ T cells and cytomegalovirus serostatus. Single viable CD3+CD4+CD8-CD45RO+ cells were sorted as the memory CD4+ T cells. Clones were sequenced by immunoSEQ multiplex PCR, and TCRdb holds only the in-frame ones, with some missing. The repertoire holds 45,000 to 65,000 clones, 82% seen once, with less than 0.6% in the top ten. The sequencing input was memory CD4+ T cells from blood. The receptor source for this set is an adult in good health and CMV-seronegative.

The chain uses TRBV5-4 and TRBJ2-7; D is perhaps TRBD1 (5 bases). V was shortened by 4 bases and J by 4 bases, with 18 bases between the two germline ends. This CDR3 is built from 15 residues. Germline V gene lookup returns CDR1 SGHNT and CDR2 YYREEE (reference sequence). CDR3 protein: CASSGGRQSLYEQYF. CDR3 nucleotides: TGTGCCAGCAGCGGCGGCCGACAGTCCTTATACGAGCAGTACTTC.

The chain joins TRBV4-2 to TRBJ1-1; D not certain. CDR1 is LGHNA and CDR2 is YNFKEQ in the germline V gene. V was cut by 3 bases and J by 1 base, with 9 bases left in between. The CDR3 contains 14 residues. The CDR3 DNA reads TGTGCCAGCAGCCATCCAGGAAAGAACACTGAAGCTTTCTTT. This codes for CASSHPGKNTEAFF.

This clone was seen a few times. The CDR3 region has the DNA TGTGCCATACAGGGCCGAAATCAGCCCCAGCATTTT. It yields the protein CAIQGRNQPQHF. V usage is TRBV27 and J usage is TRBJ1-5; D may be TRBD1 (6 bases). Germline CDR1 reads MNHEY; CDR2 reads SMNVEV (reference sequence). The CDR3 loop spans 12 amino acids. With 10 bases removed from V and 4 bases from J, the gap between germline ends came to 11 bases.

The V call is TRBV11-2, the J call TRBJ1-1, with a possible D match to TRBD1 (6 bases). CDR1 is SGHAT and CDR2 is FQNNGV in the germline V gene. The ends were cut back, 5 bases at V and 3 bases at J, with 10 bases in the middle. This CDR3 spans 13 amino acids. The CDR3 coding sequence is TGTGCCAGCAGCCTCCACAGGGACACTGAAGCTTTCTTT. Its translation: CASSLHRDTEAFF. Filled out from reference TRBV11-2 and TRBJ1-1, the complete variable domain reads EAGVAQSPRYKIIEKRQSVAFWCNPISGHATLYWYQQILGQGPKLLIQFQNNGVVDDSQLPKDRFSAERLKGVDSTLKIQPAKLEDSAVYLCASSLHRDTEAFFGQGTRLTVV.

This clone showed up just a few times. V gene TRBV5-1 combines with J gene TRBJ1-3; 8 nucleotides align to TRBD1. The germline V gene has CDR1 SGHRS and CDR2 YFSETQ. V was clipped by 3 bases and J by 11 bases; unmatched bases: 7. The CDR3 has 13 amino acids. The CDR3 here is CASSSPGGAAIYF. CDR3 nucleotide sequence: TGCGCCAGCAGCTCCCCAGGGGGCGCAGCCATATATTTT.

V and J are TRBV5-4 and TRBJ2-5; D possibly uses TRBD1 or TRBD2 (5 bases each). Germline values: CDR1 SGHNT, CDR2 YYREEE (reference sequence). CDR3 size: 14 residues. The V gene lost 0 bases and the J gene lost 5 bases, with 11 bases spanning the gap. This CDR3 reads CASSLVTGLETQYF. CDR3 coding DNA: TGTGCCAGCAGCTTGGTCACGGGGCTGGAGACCCAGTACTTC.

The J gene is TRBJ1-6, the V gene TRBV30, with D maybe TRBD1 (6 bases). The ends were cut back, 3 bases at V and 6 bases at J, with 9 bases in the middle. CDR1 and CDR2 (germline): GTSNPN, SVGIG (reference sequence). CDR3 size: 13 residues. CDR3 sequence reads: CAWRGGGNSPLHF. As DNA, the CDR3 is TGTGCCTGGAGAGGGGGAGGTAATTCACCCCTCCACTTT.

The count of this clone is one. The rearrangement uses TRBV5-6 and TRBJ1-6, with 7 bases fitting TRBD1. The ends lost 5 bases at V and 4 bases at J; junction bases unmatched: 6. CDR1 is SGHDT, CDR2 YYEEEE, per germline. This CDR3 is built from 15 residues. The CDR3 reads CASSGRTGYNSPLHF. DNA of the CDR3: TGTGCCAGCAGTGGTAGGACAGGTTATAATTCACCCCTCCACTTT.

The V and J genes are TRBV28 and TRBJ1-2; D call uncertain. V was pared by 2 bases and J by 7 bases, with 14 bases between. The CDR3 has 14 amino acids. CDR1 and CDR2 (germline): MDHEN, SYDVKM. The CDR3 DNA is TGTGCCAGCAGTTTAGGGCAGGTAGAGGTTGGCTACACCTTC. This gives the protein CASSLGQVEVGYTF.

The chain links TRBV29-1 to TRBJ1-5; D gene ambiguous. This CDR3 is built from 13 residues. Deletions cut 1 base from V and 4 bases from J, with 8 bases between. The germline V gene has CDR1 SQVTM and CDR2 ANQGSEA. In nucleotides, the CDR3 is TGCAGCGTTGAAGGGGATCGAAATCAGCCCCAGCATTTT. Residues: CSVEGDRNQPQHF.

This clone was counted a few times. The chain carries TRBV19 and TRBJ1-5; weak D call: TRBD1 (5 bases). Germline V CDR1 and CDR2: LNHDA, SQIVND (reference sequence). This CDR3 has 15 amino acids. Deletions cut 6 bases from V and 3 bases from J, with 15 bases between. The CDR3 DNA reads as TGTGCCAGTAGCCGTTACTCGGGGGTCAATCAGCCCCAGCATTTT. This sequence encodes CASSRYSGVNQPQHF.

The chain joins TRBV11-1 to TRBJ2-5; no clear D. The V gene's germline CDR1 is SGHAT and CDR2 FQDESV (reference sequence). V gave up 5 bases and J gave up 1 base, with 11 bases separating them. This CDR3 has 14 amino acids. The CDR3 sequence: CASSPNSLQETQYF. As DNA, the CDR3 is TGTGCCAGCAGCCCTAACAGCCTCCAAGAGACCCAGTACTTC.

The chain couples TRBV29-1 to TRBJ1-1; D perhaps matches TRBD1 (6 bases). V was clipped by 4 bases and J by 3 bases, with 9 bases between them. This CDR3 is 12 amino acids long. Germline CDR1 is SQVTM and CDR2 is ANQGSEA. CDR3 bases: TGCAGCGTTGGGGGGCGGGACACTGAAGCTTTCTTT. Its protein product is CSVGGRDTEAFF.

The chain has TRBV7-3 and TRBJ2-1, with D maybe TRBD2 (6 bases). V gave up 6 bases and J gave up 0 bases, with 9 bases separating them. This CDR3 has 14 amino acids. CDR1 and CDR2 (germline): SGHTA, FQGTGA. This CDR3 reads CASSHGGSYNEQFF. The CDR3 bases are TGTGCCAGCAGTCACGGGGGCTCCTACAATGAGCAGTTCTTC.

The chain recombines TRBV5-6 with TRBJ1-2; 8 positions agree with TRBD1. This CDR3 is 16 amino acids long. Germline values: CDR1 SGHDT, CDR2 YYEEEE. With V trimmed by 4 bases and J by 2 bases, 10 bases remained unmatched. The CDR3 DNA reads TGTGCCAGCAGCCACGGGACAGGAATCCTAAACTATGGCTACACCTTC. Its protein is CASSHGTGILNYGYTF.

The rearrangement joins TRBV6-1 to TRBJ1-2, with a possible D match to TRBD1 (5 bases). Trimming cost V 3 bases and J 9 bases, with 17 bases left between them. The CDR3 is 14 amino acids. Germline CDR1 MNHNS, CDR2 SASEGT. CDR3 in DNA: TGTGCCAGCAGTGATGCGCAGGGACTGGGGCGCTACACCTTC. This codes for CASSDAQGLGRYTF.

V is TRBV6-1 and J is TRBJ1-4, with unresolved D. V was pared by 2 bases and J by 4 bases, with 8 bases between. The CDR3 loop spans 14 amino acids. The germline CDR1 and CDR2 sequences are MNHNS and SASEGT. CDR3 DNA sequence: TGTGCCAGCAGTGAACATCTCGGTAATGAAAAACTGTTTTTT. Translated, it gives CASSEHLGNEKLFF.

The chain has TRBV2 and TRBJ2-7; D not certain. The V end lost 1 base, the J end lost 3 bases, and 10 bases lay between the germline ends. The CDR3 is 14 amino acids. Germline CDR1 and CDR2: SNHLY and FYNNEI. CDR3 nucleotides: TGTGCCAGCAGTGAAGTATACGGGTACTACGAGCAGTACTTC. This encodes CASSEVYGYYEQYF.

As concerns this clone: A read error may produce the germline difference seen at one junction end. CDR3 DNA sequence: TGTGCCAGCAACTTATCAGGGGACACTGAAGCTTTCTTT. Its translation is CASNLSGDTEAFF. V usage is TRBV7-9 and J usage is TRBJ1-1; the D gene is possibly TRBD1 (6 bases). The germline CDR1 and CDR2 sequences are SEHNR and FQNEAQ (reference sequence). The CDR3 length is 13 residues.

This chain joins TRBV9 and TRBJ1-6; 8 bases map to TRBD1. J was trimmed by 8 bases and V by 0 bases; bases with no gene match: 7. Germline V gives CDR1 SGDLS, CDR2 YYNGEE. The CDR3 runs 16 residues. The CDR3 spells CASSVGQGQSHSPLHF. CDR3 coding DNA: TGTGCCAGCAGCGTAGGACAGGGGCAATCTCATTCACCCCTCCACTTT.

The count of this clone is one. The rearrangement links TRBV28 to TRBJ1-1; D ambiguous. The CDR3 consists of 12 residues. CDR1 MDHEN and CDR2 SYDVKM come from the germline V gene. The V end lost 7 bases, the J end lost 1 base, and 7 bases lay between the germline ends. The CDR3 DNA reads TGTGCCAGCAAAAGTCCGAACACTGAAGCTTTCTTT. This translates into CASKSPNTEAFF.

The J gene is TRBJ1-6, the V gene TRBV19, with 9 bases aligning to TRBD1. From germline, CDR1 is LNHDA and CDR2 SQIVND (reference sequence). This CDR3 has 15 amino acids. J gave up 5 bases and V 9 bases, and 8 bases lay outside the gene matches. Written as DNA, the CDR3 is TGTGCCAGACCCCACAGGGGGCTGCATAATTCACCCCTCCACTTT. As protein: CARPHRGLHNSPLHF. The whole variable domain, remainder taken from reference TRBV19 and TRBJ1-6, is DGGITQSPKYLFRKEGQNVTLSCEQNLNHDAMYWYRQDPGQGLRLIYYSQIVNDFQKGDIAEGYSVSREKKESFPLTVTSAQKNPTAFYLCARPHRGLHNSPLHFGNGTRLTVT.

Written as DNA, the CDR3 is TGTGCCAGCAGTTATAGCTTCGGGACTTACGAGCAGTACTTC. Translated: CASSYSFGTYEQYF. The chain employs TRBV6-5 and TRBJ2-7; possibly TRBD2 for D (6 bases). Trimming cost V 3 bases and J 4 bases, with 13 bases left between them. Germline loops: CDR1 MNHEY, CDR2 SVGAGI. This CDR3 is 14 amino acids long.

This chain links TRBV5-1 with TRBJ1-4, with 7 nucleotides matching TRBD1. The CDR3 length is 15 residues. J lost 7 bases, V lost 4 bases, and 10 bases had no gene match. CDR1 is SGHRS and CDR2 is YFSETQ in the germline V gene. The CDR3 is CASSPLTGSPEKLFF. The CDR3 region has the DNA TGCGCCAGCAGCCCCCTGACAGGGAGTCCTGAAAAACTGTTTTTT. Full variable domain (missing parts from reference TRBV5-1 and TRBJ1-4): KAGVTQTPRYLIKTRGQQVTLSCSPISGHRSVSWYQQTPGQGLQFLFEYFSETQRNKGNFPGRFSGRQFSNSRSEMNVSTLELGDSALYLCASSPLTGSPEKLFFGSGTQLSVL.

V gene TRBV2 combines with J gene TRBJ2-3; no definite D call. V lost 7 bases to trimming and J lost 5 bases, with 10 bases between them. This CDR3 spans 12 amino acids. Germline V lookup: CDR1 SNHLY, CDR2 FYNNEI. Here the CDR3 DNA reads TGTGCCAGCAACGGCTACCTAGATACGCAGTATTTT. It yields the protein CASNGYLDTQYF. The full variable domain, its missing parts supplied by reference TRBV2 and TRBJ2-3, is EPEVTQTPSHQVTQMGQEVILRCVPISNHLYFYWYRQILGQKVEFLVSFYNNEISEKSEIFDDQFSVERPDGSNFTLKIRSTKLEDSAMYFCASNGYLDTQYFGPGTRLTVL.

The chain uses TRBV5-8 and TRBJ2-3; 9 bases agree with TRBD2. The V segment lost 4 bases and the J segment 1 base; nucleotides outside the gene matches: 7. CDR3 length: 16 residues. The germline CDR1 and CDR2 sequences are SGHTS and YDEGEE. DNA for the CDR3: TGTGCCAGCAGCCTGGGAGTAGCGGGGGGCACAGATACGCAGTATTTT. Protein product: CASSLGVAGGTDTQYF.